These 2 T cell receptor beta chains share one sample of origin, sequenced in a study of blood T cell repertoires in COVID-19. Measured with immunoSEQ multiplex PCR; TCRdb has only the in-frame clones, and not every one. The sample consists of tens of thousands of clones, 80% to 95% of them appearing once. Sample: peripheral blood. These TCRs come from a man aged 50 to 60 with COVID-19, enrolled during active disease.

The V gene is TRBV3-1 (or the pseudogene TRBV3-2), the J gene TRBJ1-2, with D perhaps matching TRBD1 (5 bases). V lost 0 bases and J lost 5, with 13 bases in between. The CDR3 has 15 amino acids. Germline-derived CDR1 and CDR2 are LGHDT and YNNKEL (reference sequence). Here the CDR3 reads CASSQDGQGRYGYTF. The CDR3 coding sequence is TGTGCCAGCAGCCAAGACGGGCAGGGCCGGTATGGCTACACCTTC.

V gene TRBV6-5 combines with J gene TRBJ1-1, with a possible D match to TRBD1 (5 bases). The CDR3 loop spans 13 amino acids. V lost 6 bases, J lost 1 base, and 9 bases lay in between. The germline V gene has CDR1 MNHEY and CDR2 SVGAGI. The CDR3 bases are TGTGCCAGCAGGTTTACAGGGAACACTGAAGCTTTCTTT. This translates into CASRFTGNTEAFF.